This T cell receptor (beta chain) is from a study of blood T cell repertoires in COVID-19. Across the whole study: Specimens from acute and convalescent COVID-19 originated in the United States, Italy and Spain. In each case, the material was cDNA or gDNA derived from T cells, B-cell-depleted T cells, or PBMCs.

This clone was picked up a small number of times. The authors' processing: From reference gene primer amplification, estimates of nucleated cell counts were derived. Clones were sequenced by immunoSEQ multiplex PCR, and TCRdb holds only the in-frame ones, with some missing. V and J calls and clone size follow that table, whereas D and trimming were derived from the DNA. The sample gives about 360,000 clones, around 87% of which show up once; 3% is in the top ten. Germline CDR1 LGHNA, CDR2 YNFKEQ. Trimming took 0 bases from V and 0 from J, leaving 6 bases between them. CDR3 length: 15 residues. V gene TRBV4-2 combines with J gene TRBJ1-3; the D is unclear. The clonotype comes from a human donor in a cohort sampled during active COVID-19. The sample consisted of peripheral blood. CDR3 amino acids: CASSQDRYSGNTIYF. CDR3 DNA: TGTGCCAGCAGCCAAGACCGCTACTCTGGAAACACCATATATTTT.